These 25 T cell receptor beta chains share one sample of origin, sequenced in a study of T cell repertoires in cytomegalovirus infection. No antigens are known for them. MiXCR was run by TCRdb on the reads, yielding one entry per CDR3 protein. The table records 830,000 or so distinct CDR3 sequences, around a third of them present only once. The sample in question was cultured CD8+ T cells from PBMCs, obtained from culture after CMV antigen stimulation. All receptors come from a human donor in good health (CMV status not recorded). Some clones in this sample may be carry-over from other donors' samples.

This clonotype was counted only a few times. The chain links TRBV5-4 to TRBJ1-1, with TRBD1 matching over 10 bases. V dropped 4 bases and J dropped 2; count of bases not matched to a gene: 5. This CDR3 is built from 15 residues. The germline V gene has CDR1 SGHNT and CDR2 YYREEE (reference sequence). As DNA, the CDR3 is TGTGCCAGCAGCGGGGGACAGGGGAGAAACACTGAAGCTTTCTTT. It codes for CASSGGQGRNTEAFF.

This chain connects TRBV20-1 to TRBJ1-2, with D hard to call. Looked up from germline, CDR1 is DFQATT and CDR2 is SNEGSKA (reference sequence). CDR3 length: 9 amino acids. V was shortened by 8 bases and J by 5 bases, with 6 bases between the two germline ends. The CDR3 spells CSSLYGYTF. CDR3 in DNA: TGCAGTTCCCTTTATGGCTACACCTTC.

The gene calls are TRBV12-3 or TRBV12-4 and TRBJ2-5; 8 nucleotides line up with TRBD2. V trimming: 5 bases; J trimming: 0 bases; junction bases outside the gene matches: 5. The CDR3 sequence is 15 residues long. DNA of the CDR3: TGTGCCAGCAGTGACGGGACTAGTAACCAAGAGACCCAGTACTTC. This sequence encodes CASSDGTSNQETQYF.

In its sample, this clonotype was seen many times. DNA for the CDR3: TGTGCCAGCAGTTACTCGGGGGTCGTCGGCAATCAGCCCCAGCATTTT. Its protein is CASSYSGVVGNQPQHF. The chain recombines TRBV6-2 or TRBV6-3 with TRBJ1-5; perhaps TRBD1 as D (5 bases). In germline, CDR1 is MNHEY, CDR2 SVGEGT. The CDR3 covers 16 residues. Trimming pared 0 bases from V and 2 bases from J, leaving 11 bases between.

This clonotype was counted only a few times. This chain joins TRBV5-1 and TRBJ2-6; tentative D call: TRBD2 (6 bases). The germline V and J ends were trimmed by 4 bases and 2 bases, with 10 bases remaining between them. Germline assignment: CDR1 SGHRS and CDR2 YFSETQ. This CDR3 is built from 15 residues. CDR3 protein: CASSPEGAGANVLTF. In DNA, the CDR3 is TGCGCCAGCAGCCCGGAGGGCGCTGGGGCCAACGTCCTGACTTTC. The full variable domain, its missing parts supplied by reference TRBV5-1 and TRBJ2-6, is KAGVTQTPRYLIKTRGQQVTLSCSPISGHRSVSWYQQTPGQGLQFLFEYFSETQRNKGNFPGRFSGRQFSNSRSEMNVSTLELGDSALYLCASSPEGAGANVLTFGAGSRLTVL.

V usage is TRBV6-5 and J usage is TRBJ2-1, with 7 bases lining up with TRBD2. The CDR3 extends over 17 amino acids. V dropped 6 bases and J dropped 4; count of bases not matched to a gene: 15. Germline V lookup: CDR1 MNHEY, CDR2 SVGAGI. CDR3 amino acids: CASSSGLVAGPYNEQFF. CDR3 bases: TGTGCCAGCAGCTCCGGTCTTGTAGCGGGCCCATACAATGAGCAGTTCTTC.

The chain joins TRBV27 to TRBJ2-1; the match to TRBD2 covers 9 bases. The germline gives CDR1 MNHEY, CDR2 SMNVEV (reference sequence). The CDR3 is 15 amino acids. V gave up 2 bases and J gave up 4 bases; unmatched junction bases: 3. The CDR3 reads CASSLMRGGYNEQFF. DNA for the CDR3: TGTGCCAGCAGTTTAATGCGGGGGGGTTACAATGAGCAGTTCTTC.

This chain joins TRBV3-1 and TRBJ2-5; 9 positions agree with TRBD2. Losses at the gene ends were 2 bases for V and 2 bases for J; bases not matched to a gene: 6. Germline V gene lookup returns CDR1 LGHDT and CDR2 YNNKEL (reference sequence). The CDR3 is made up of 16 amino acids. The CDR3 DNA reads as TGTGCCAGCAGCCAACAATTAGCGGGGGAACAAGAGACCCAGTACTTC. The encoded protein is CASSQQLAGEQETQYF.

The sample holds many counts of this clonotype. The genes are TRBV7-8 and TRBJ2-4; D is perhaps TRBD1 (5 bases). Per the germline V gene, CDR1 is SGHVS and CDR2 is FQNEAQ. The ends were cut back, 3 bases at V and 0 bases at J, with 15 bases in the middle. CDR3 length: 17 residues. The CDR3 protein is CASSFDLPGLAKNIQYF. DNA for the CDR3: TGTGCCAGCAGCTTCGACCTCCCAGGGCTAGCCAAAAACATTCAGTACTTC.

This clonotype appeared a single time. The junction departs from the called germline gene at one end, perhaps through a read error. The chain links TRBV5-6 to TRBJ2-3; 9 nucleotides line up with TRBD2. The CDR3 has 12 amino acids. CDR1 is SGHDT, CDR2 YYEEEE, per germline. The CDR3 DNA sequence: TGTGCCAGCAGCTTGGCGATTAGCGGGGGAAATTTT. This encodes CASSLAISGGNF.

This clonotype was detected many times. One end of the junction is discordant with germline, which a read error may explain. The rearrangement uses TRBV7-2 and TRBJ1-1; perhaps TRBD1 as D (6 bases). Germline values: CDR1 SGHTA, CDR2 FQGNSA. The CDR3 consists of 15 residues. CDR3 nucleotides: TGTGCCAGCAGCCTAGCAGGGGCGTCATCCACTGAAGCTTTCTTT. It yields the protein CASSLAGASSTEAFF.

This clonotype was observed a handful of times. This chain joins TRBV19 and TRBJ1-5, with 8 bases identical to TRBD1. The CDR3 covers 17 residues. After removal of 5 bases from V and 1 base from J, the junction contained 10 bases not matched to a gene. From germline, CDR1 is LNHDA and CDR2 SQIVND (reference sequence). This chain's CDR3 is CASSRQGPIASNQPQHF. The CDR3 DNA is TGTGCCAGTAGTCGACAGGGGCCCATAGCGAGCAATCAGCCCCAGCATTTT.

This clonotype was counted at least ten times. The chain joins TRBV7-6 to TRBJ2-1; D unresolved. CDR3 size: 15 residues. V was trimmed by 5 bases and J by 0 bases, leaving 11 bases between them. CDR1 and CDR2 from the germline V gene are SGHVS and FNYEAQ. In nucleotides, the CDR3 is TGTGCCAGCAGCCTAACAGCAAGCTCCTACAATGAGCAGTTCTTC. Translation: CASSLTASSYNEQFF.

The V gene is TRBV12-3 or TRBV12-4, the J gene TRBJ2-2; D is ambiguous. The CDR3 runs to 13 residues. V was pared by 5 bases and J by 6 bases, with 10 bases between. The chain's CDR3 is CASSRPSSGELFF. CDR3 bases: TGTGCCAGCAGTCGACCCTCTTCCGGGGAGCTGTTTTTT.

The genes are TRBV28 and TRBJ2-5, with TRBD1 identical over 8 bases. CDR3 size: 14 residues. Germline V lookup: CDR1 MDHEN, CDR2 SYDVKM. Trimming at V came to 6 bases and at J to 6 bases, leaving 9 bases not matched to a gene. Here the CDR3 DNA reads TGTGCCAGCAGCTGGACAGGGAACGGCAAGACCCAGTACTTC. Translation gives CASSWTGNGKTQYF.

This chain joins TRBV6-2 or TRBV6-3 and TRBJ2-1, with 12 bases identical to TRBD2. This CDR3 is built from 15 residues. V lost 6 bases, J lost 5 bases, and 5 bases stayed unmatched. The germline V gene encodes CDR1 MNHEY and CDR2 SVGEGT. CDR3 sequence reads: CASRRLAGDHNEQFF. CDR3 in DNA: TGTGCCAGCAGGCGACTAGCGGGGGACCACAATGAGCAGTTCTTC.

This clonotype was found a few times. This chain links TRBV7-4 with TRBJ1-4, with D perhaps TRBD1 (5 bases). Germline values: CDR1 SGHVT, CDR2 SQSDAQ. The CDR3 sequence is 12 residues long. V lost 5 bases, J lost 8 bases, and 9 bases lay in between. The CDR3 sequence is CASSTGREKLFF. The CDR3 DNA reads as TGTGCCAGCAGCACAGGAAGGGAAAAACTGTTTTTT.

This clonotype appeared many times. This chain links TRBV2 with TRBJ2-1; either TRBD1 or TRBD2 may supply D (5 bases each). The CDR3 contains 11 residues. Germline V CDR1 and CDR2: SNHLY, FYNNEI. With 10 bases removed from V and 10 bases from J, the gap between germline ends came to 14 bases. CDR3 coding DNA: TGTGCCACCCGGCCTGAGGGGGAGCAGTTCTTC. It encodes CATRPEGEQFF.

The chain links TRBV7-9 to TRBJ2-2; no definite D call. The CDR3 totals 12 residues. The germline CDR1 and CDR2 sequences are SEHNR and FQNEAQ (reference sequence). The V gene lost 5 bases and the J gene lost 10 bases, with 11 bases spanning the gap. CDR3 amino acids: CASSPSGKELFF. CDR3 DNA sequence: TGTGCCAGCAGCCCGTCAGGAAAGGAGCTGTTTTTT.

This clonotype was counted many times. The chain recombines TRBV7-2 with TRBJ2-1; TRBD1 agrees at 12 bases. CDR1 is SGHTA, CDR2 FQGNSA, per germline. The CDR3 is 19 residues long. The V and J ends lost 4 bases and 1 base, in that order; junction bases with no gene match: 11. CDR3 coding DNA: TGTGCCAGCAGCTCACCCACCGGGACAGGGGGCTTATCCTACAATGAGCAGTTCTTC. This encodes CASSSPTGTGGLSYNEQFF.

This clonotype has only a few counts. In nucleotides, the CDR3 is TGTGCCAGCAGGAAGGCGACAGGGGCTCTTGATGAGCAGTTCTTC. Its translation: CASRKATGALDEQFF. V and J are TRBV12-3 or TRBV12-4 and TRBJ2-1; 8 bases agree with TRBD1. CDR3 length: 15 residues. Unmatched junction bases numbered 12, after V lost 6 bases and J lost 8 bases.

This clonotype has a handful of counts. The rearrangement joins TRBV5-4 to TRBJ1-2; 10 bases align to TRBD1. Germline loops: CDR1 SGHNT, CDR2 YYREEE (reference sequence). Trimming cost V 0 bases and J 7 bases; bases outside gene matches: 18. The CDR3 totals 19 residues. The CDR3 protein is CASSLAPDRGGPRWGGYTF. The CDR3 nucleotides are TGTGCCAGCAGCTTGGCCCCGGACAGGGGGGGGCCGCGTTGGGGTGGCTACACCTTC. The full variable domain, its missing parts supplied by reference TRBV5-4 and TRBJ1-2, is ETGVTQSPTHLIKTRGQQVTLRCSSQSGHNTVSWYQQALGQGPQFIFQYYREEENGRGNFPPRFSGLQFPNYSSELNVNALELDDSALYLCASSLAPDRGGPRWGGYTFGSGTRLTVV.

The CDR3 sequence is CASSLSRGRSRETQYF. In DNA, the CDR3 is TGTGCCAGCAGCCTTAGTCGGGGTAGGAGTCGAGAGACCCAGTACTTC. V and J are TRBV28 and TRBJ2-5, with D perhaps matching TRBD2 (5 bases). The ends were cut back, 6 bases at V and 4 bases at J, with 21 bases in the middle. Looked up from germline, CDR1 is MDHEN and CDR2 is SYDVKM. The CDR3 has 16 amino acids.

This clonotype occurred a few times. The gene calls are TRBV27 and TRBJ1-5; 7 bases line up with TRBD1. Losses at the gene ends were 4 bases for V and 6 bases for J; bases not matched to a gene: 9. The germline CDR1 and CDR2 sequences are MNHEY and SMNVEV (reference sequence). This CDR3 has 15 residues. The CDR3 coding sequence is TGTGCCAGCAGTTCCGACAGGGAAAACGGTCAGCCCCAGCATTTT. Its translation is CASSSDRENGQPQHF.

V gene TRBV6-1 combines with J gene TRBJ2-7; tentative D call: TRBD2 (6 bases). Germline V gene lookup returns CDR1 MNHNS and CDR2 SASEGT. V was cut by 7 bases and J by 2 bases, with 21 bases left in between. The CDR3 runs to 16 residues. CDR3 region: CASTTPEWGLPYEQYV. CDR3 nucleotide sequence: TGTGCCAGCACCACCCCTGAATGGGGACTCCCCTACGAGCAGTACGTC.